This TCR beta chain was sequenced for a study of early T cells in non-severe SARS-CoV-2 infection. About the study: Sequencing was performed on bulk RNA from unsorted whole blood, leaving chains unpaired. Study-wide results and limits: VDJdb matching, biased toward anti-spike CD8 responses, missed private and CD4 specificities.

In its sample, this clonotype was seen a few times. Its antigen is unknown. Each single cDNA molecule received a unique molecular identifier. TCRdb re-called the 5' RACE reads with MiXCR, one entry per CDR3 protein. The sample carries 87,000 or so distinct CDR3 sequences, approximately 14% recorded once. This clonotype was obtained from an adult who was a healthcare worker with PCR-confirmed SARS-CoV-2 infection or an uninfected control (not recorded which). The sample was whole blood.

CDR3 sequence (DNA): TGCAGCGCTACCGACAGGAACACTGAAGCTTTCTTT. Its translation is CSATDRNTEAFF. V gene TRBV29-1 combines with J gene TRBJ1-1; maybe TRBD1 (5 bases). The ends were cut back, 7 bases at V and 1 base at J, with 10 bases in the middle. Germline assignment: CDR1 SQVTM and CDR2 ANQGSEA. There are 12 residues in the CDR3. Filled out from reference TRBV29-1 and TRBJ1-1, the complete variable domain reads SAVISQKPSRDICQRGTSLTIQCQVDSQVTMMFWYRQQPGQSLTLIATANQGSEATYESGFVIDKFPISRPNLTFSTLTVSNMSPEDSSIYLCSATDRNTEAFFGQGTRLTVV.